These 10 T cell receptor beta chains share one sample of origin, sequenced in a study of vaccination and CD4 T cells after COVID-19. For these receptors, no antigen is known. Sequencing of the DNA from cultured CD4+ T cells was carried out with the Oncomine TCR Beta short-read assay. TCRdb re-called the PCR reads with MiXCR, one entry per CDR3 protein. Of some 9,300 distinct CDR3 sequences in the sample, under 70% were seen once. As to treatment: approximately nine-day PBMC culture with coronavirus spike peptide pools or control peptides (ViraFEST assay). The material sequenced was CD4+ T cells from blood, cultured in vitro. The origin of the receptors is a human donor who had recovered from COVID-19.

This clonotype was seen a handful of times. The gene calls are TRBV20-1 and TRBJ2-7; 7 positions agree with TRBD1. Germline V gene lookup returns CDR1 DFQATT and CDR2 SNEGSKA (reference sequence). The CDR3 runs to 14 residues. V lost 6 bases and J lost 2; bases outside the gene matches: 10. This CDR3 reads CSARPGTATYEQYF. CDR3 in DNA: TGCAGTGCCAGACCGGGGACAGCCACCTACGAGCAGTACTTC.

The rearrangement joins TRBV6-1 to TRBJ1-2; D possibly corresponds to TRBD1 (5 bases). Germline CDR1 and CDR2: MNHNS and SASEGT. V was shortened by 7 bases and J by 5 bases, with 20 bases between the two germline ends. The CDR3 spans 15 residues. CDR3 amino acids: CASTKQGRVGYGYTF. The CDR3 nucleotides read TGTGCCAGCACAAAGCAGGGCCGGGTGGGATATGGCTACACCTTC.

CDR3 in DNA: TGCAGTGCTCCTTATGACAGGGATCGCGATGGCTACACCTTC. Translated, it gives CSAPYDRDRDGYTF. The chain recombines TRBV20-1 with TRBJ1-2, with 7 bases aligning to TRBD1. The trim removed 5 bases at V and 6 bases at J, leaving 12 bases unmatched. This CDR3 is built from 14 residues. Germline assignment: CDR1 DFQATT and CDR2 SNEGSKA (reference sequence).

This clonotype has more than one count but fewer than ten. The J gene is TRBJ2-1, the V gene TRBV20-1; 8 bases line up with TRBD1. V was clipped by 3 bases and J by 5 bases; unmatched bases: 15. The CDR3 has 17 residues. In germline, CDR1 is DFQATT, CDR2 SNEGSKA (reference sequence). CDR3 region: CSASEGQGRGRDNEQFF. CDR3 DNA sequence: TGCAGTGCTAGTGAAGGACAGGGAAGAGGTAGGGACAATGAGCAGTTCTTC.

This clonotype has more than one count but fewer than ten. V and J are TRBV7-9 and TRBJ1-2; 7 bases fit TRBD1. This CDR3 is 13 amino acids long. The germline V gene encodes CDR1 SEHNR and CDR2 FQNEAQ (reference sequence). Germline trimming cut 6 bases from V and 11 bases from J; bases unmatched to any gene: 12. The CDR3 sequence is CASSPRTGAGYTF. In DNA form, the CDR3 reads TGTGCCAGCAGTCCCAGGACAGGCGCGGGGTACACCTTC.

This chain uses TRBV6-1 with TRBJ2-2; D is perhaps TRBD2 (5 bases). V lost 5 bases and J lost 0, with 13 bases in between. Per germline, CDR1 MNHNS and CDR2 SASEGT. The CDR3 consists of 16 residues. The CDR3 loop is CASSPPGSPNTGELFF. CDR3 bases: TGTGCCAGCAGTCCCCCGGGGTCCCCGAACACCGGGGAGCTGTTTTTT.

Comment on this clonotype: The limits of the CDR3 on the DNA are not certain, so only TCRdb's listed CDR3 is given. The chain joins TRBV1 to TRBJ2-7; the D call TRBD1 from the table was never checked on the DNA. TRBV1 is deemed a pseudogene. The CDR3 numbers 16 amino acids, ends counted. The CDR3 sequence is CTSSQFGTGAPYEQYF.

This clonotype has just one count. The J gene is TRBJ2-3, the V gene TRBV6-1; TRBD2 matches 9 bases. Germline-derived CDR1 and CDR2 are MNHNS and SASEGT. V lost 7 bases and J lost 9; bases outside the gene matches: 11. The CDR3 extends over 14 amino acids. CDR3 region: CASMVGGGAATQYF. The CDR3 bases are TGTGCCAGCATGGTGGGCGGGGGGGCAGCCACGCAGTATTTT.

V gene TRBV15 combines with J gene TRBJ1-1, with unresolved D. Germline CDR1 and CDR2: LNHNV and YYDKDF (reference sequence). V was cut by 0 bases and J by 7 bases, with 9 bases left in between. The CDR3 loop spans 13 amino acids. In nucleotides, the CDR3 is TGTGCCACCAGCAGAGATTTGACGGATGAAGCTTTCTTT. Its protein product is CATSRDLTDEAFF.

This clonotype was counted only a few times. The chain is built from TRBV24-1 and TRBJ2-1; 9 bases are shared with TRBD1. V gave up 7 bases and J gave up 5 bases; unmatched junction bases: 8. This CDR3 is 15 amino acids long. Looked up from germline, CDR1 is KGHDR and CDR2 is SFDVKD. The DNA of the CDR3 is TGTGCCACCAGCGAGGACAGGGGTTGGGACAATGAGCAGTTCTTC. Amino acids: CATSEDRGWDNEQFF.